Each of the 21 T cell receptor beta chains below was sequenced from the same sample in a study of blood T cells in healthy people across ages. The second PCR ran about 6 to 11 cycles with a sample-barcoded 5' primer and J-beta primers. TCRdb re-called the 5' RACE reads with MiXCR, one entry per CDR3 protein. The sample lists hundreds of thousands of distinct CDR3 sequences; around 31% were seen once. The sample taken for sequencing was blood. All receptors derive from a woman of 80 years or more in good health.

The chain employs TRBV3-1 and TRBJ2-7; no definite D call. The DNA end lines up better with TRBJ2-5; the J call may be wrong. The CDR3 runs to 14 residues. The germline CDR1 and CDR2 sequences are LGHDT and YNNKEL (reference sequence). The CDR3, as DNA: TGTGCCAGCAGCCAGGCGCGGCAGTCGGAGACCCAGTACTTC. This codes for CASSQARQSETQYF.

CDR3: CASSLAWGVESYEQYF. CDR3 DNA sequence: TGTGCCAGCAGTTTAGCGTGGGGGGTTGAGTCCTACGAGCAGTACTTC. This sequence joins TRBV12-3 or TRBV12-4 and TRBJ2-7; D may be TRBD2 (6 bases). This CDR3 spans 16 amino acids. Trimming shortened V by 0 bases and J by 1 base, and 13 bases separated the two germline ends.

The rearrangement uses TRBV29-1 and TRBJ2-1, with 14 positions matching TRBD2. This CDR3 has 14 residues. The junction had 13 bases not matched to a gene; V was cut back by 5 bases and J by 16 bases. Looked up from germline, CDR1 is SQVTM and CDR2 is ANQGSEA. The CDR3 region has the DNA TGCAGCGTTCCCGGGACTAGCGGGGGATACTACCACTTCTTC. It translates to CSVPGTSGGYYHFF.

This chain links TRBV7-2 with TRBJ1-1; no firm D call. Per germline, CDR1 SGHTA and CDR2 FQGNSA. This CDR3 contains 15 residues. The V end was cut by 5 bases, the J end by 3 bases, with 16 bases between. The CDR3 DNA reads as TGTGCCAGCAGCCACCTCCGGAGGAAGGACACTGAAGCTTTCTTT. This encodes CASSHLRRKDTEAFF.

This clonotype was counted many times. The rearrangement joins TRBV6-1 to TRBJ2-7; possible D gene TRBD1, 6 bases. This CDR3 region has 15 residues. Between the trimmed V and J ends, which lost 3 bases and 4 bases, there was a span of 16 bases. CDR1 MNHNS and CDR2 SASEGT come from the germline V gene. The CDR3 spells CASSEADSQGYEQYF. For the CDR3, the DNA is TGTGCCAGCAGTGAGGCGGACAGCCAAGGTTACGAGCAGTACTTC.

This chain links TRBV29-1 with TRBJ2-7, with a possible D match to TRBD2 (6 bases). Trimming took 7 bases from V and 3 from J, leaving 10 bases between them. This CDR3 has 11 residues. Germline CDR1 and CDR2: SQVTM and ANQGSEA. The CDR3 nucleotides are TGCAGCGGCGGGACTCTCTACGAGCAGTACTTC. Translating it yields CSGGTLYEQYF.

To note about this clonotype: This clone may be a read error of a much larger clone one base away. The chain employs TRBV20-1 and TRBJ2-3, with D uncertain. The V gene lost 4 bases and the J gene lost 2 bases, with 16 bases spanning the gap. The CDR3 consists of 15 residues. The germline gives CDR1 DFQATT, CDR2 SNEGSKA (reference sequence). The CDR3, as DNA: TGCAGTGCTACGGTCAGGTTGAGGAACACAGATACGCAGTATTTT. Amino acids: CSATVRLRNTDTQYF.

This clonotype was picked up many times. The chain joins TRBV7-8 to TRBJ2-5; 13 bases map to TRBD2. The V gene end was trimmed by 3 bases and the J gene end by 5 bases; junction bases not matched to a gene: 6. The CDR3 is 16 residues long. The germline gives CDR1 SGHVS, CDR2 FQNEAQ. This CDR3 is CASSFTSGGAWETQYF. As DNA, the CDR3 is TGTGCCAGCAGCTTTACTAGCGGGGGGGCTTGGGAGACCCAGTACTTC.

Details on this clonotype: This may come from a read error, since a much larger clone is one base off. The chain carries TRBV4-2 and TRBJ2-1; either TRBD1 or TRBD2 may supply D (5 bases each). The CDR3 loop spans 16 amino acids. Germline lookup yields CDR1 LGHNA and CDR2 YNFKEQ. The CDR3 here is CAGSQAGTDVQHEQFF. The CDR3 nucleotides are TGTGCCGGCAGCCAGGCCGGGACGGACGTACAGCATGAGCAGTTCTTC.

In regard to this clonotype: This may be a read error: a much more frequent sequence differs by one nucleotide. The CDR3 reads CASSLDGGGCQPQHF. CDR3 nucleotides: TGCGCCAGCAGCTTGGACGGAGGGGGTTGCCAGCCCCAGCATTTT. V usage is TRBV5-1 and J usage is TRBJ1-5, with D possibly TRBD1 on 6 matching bases. Germline lookup yields CDR1 SGHRS and CDR2 YFSETQ. Trimming stripped 0 bases from V and 7 bases from J, with 14 bases between. CDR3 size: 15 residues.

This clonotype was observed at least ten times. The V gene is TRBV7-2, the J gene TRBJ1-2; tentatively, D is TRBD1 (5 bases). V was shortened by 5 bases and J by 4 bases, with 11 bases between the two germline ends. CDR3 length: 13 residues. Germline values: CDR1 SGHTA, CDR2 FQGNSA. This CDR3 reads CASSMTASYGYTF. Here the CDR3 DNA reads TGTGCCAGCAGCATGACAGCGAGCTATGGCTACACCTTC.

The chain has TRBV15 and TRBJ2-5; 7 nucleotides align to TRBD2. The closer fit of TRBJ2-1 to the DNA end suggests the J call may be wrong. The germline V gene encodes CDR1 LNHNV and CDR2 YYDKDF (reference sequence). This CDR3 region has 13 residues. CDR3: CATSRDLGGTQFF. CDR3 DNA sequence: TGTGCCACCAGCAGAGATCTCGGGGGGACCCAGTTCTTC.

CDR3 region: CASSWGHSNQPQHF. The DNA of the CDR3 is TGTGCCAGCAGTTGGGGGCATAGCAATCAGCCCCAGCATTTT. V and J are TRBV28 and TRBJ1-5; D is perhaps TRBD1 (6 bases). Germline loops: CDR1 MDHEN, CDR2 SYDVKM. Trimming stripped 4 bases from V and 0 bases from J, with 7 bases between. The CDR3 contains 14 residues.

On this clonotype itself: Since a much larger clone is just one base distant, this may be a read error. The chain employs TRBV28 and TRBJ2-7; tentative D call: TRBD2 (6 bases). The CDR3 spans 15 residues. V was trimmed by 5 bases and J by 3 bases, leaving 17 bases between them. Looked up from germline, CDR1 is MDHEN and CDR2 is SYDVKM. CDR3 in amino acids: CASSLGGAPVYEQYF. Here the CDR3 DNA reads TGTGCCAGCAGTCTCGGCGGGGCTCCTGTCTACGAGCAGTACTTC.

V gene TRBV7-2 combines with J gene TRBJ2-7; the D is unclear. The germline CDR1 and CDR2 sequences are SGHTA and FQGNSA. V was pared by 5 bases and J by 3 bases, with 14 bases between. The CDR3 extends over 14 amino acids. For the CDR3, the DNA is TGTGCCAGCAGCCCCACTGGACGGCACTACGAGCAGTACTTC. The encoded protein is CASSPTGRHYEQYF.

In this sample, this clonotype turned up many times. CDR3 DNA: TGTGCCAGCAGTTCGCGGTCCTACGAGCAGTACTTC. It encodes CASSSRSYEQYF. V is TRBV11-2 and J is TRBJ2-7, with D unresolved. The CDR3 consists of 12 residues. The germline V and J ends were trimmed by 6 bases and 1 base, with 7 bases remaining between them. Germline V gene data show CDR1 as SGHAT and CDR2 as FQNNGV.

The CDR3 spells CSAPSPYDTEAFF. Written as DNA, the CDR3 is TGCAGTGCGCCCAGTCCGTACGACACTGAAGCTTTCTTT. V gene TRBV20-1 combines with J gene TRBJ1-1; D gene ambiguous. Deletions cut 6 bases from V and 3 bases from J, with 14 bases between. Germline values: CDR1 DFQATT, CDR2 SNEGSKA (reference sequence). CDR3 length equals 13 residues.

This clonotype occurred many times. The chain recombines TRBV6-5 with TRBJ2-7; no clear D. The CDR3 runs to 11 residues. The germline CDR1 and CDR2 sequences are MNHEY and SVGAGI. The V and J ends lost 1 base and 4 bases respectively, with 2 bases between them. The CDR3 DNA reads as TGTGCCAGCAGTTACTTTTACGAGCAGTACTTC. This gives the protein CASSYFYEQYF.

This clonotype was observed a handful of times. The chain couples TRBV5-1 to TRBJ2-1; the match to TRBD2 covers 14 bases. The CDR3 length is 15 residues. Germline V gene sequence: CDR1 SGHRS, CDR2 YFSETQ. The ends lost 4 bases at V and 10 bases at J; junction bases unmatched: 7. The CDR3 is CASSVGTSGGGEQFF. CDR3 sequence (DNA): TGCGCCAGCAGCGTCGGGACTAGCGGGGGAGGGGAGCAGTTCTTC. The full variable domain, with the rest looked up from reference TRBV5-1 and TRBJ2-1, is KAGVTQTPRYLIKTRGQQVTLSCSPISGHRSVSWYQQTPGQGLQFLFEYFSETQRNKGNFPGRFSGRQFSNSRSEMNVSTLELGDSALYLCASSVGTSGGGEQFFGPGTRLTVL.

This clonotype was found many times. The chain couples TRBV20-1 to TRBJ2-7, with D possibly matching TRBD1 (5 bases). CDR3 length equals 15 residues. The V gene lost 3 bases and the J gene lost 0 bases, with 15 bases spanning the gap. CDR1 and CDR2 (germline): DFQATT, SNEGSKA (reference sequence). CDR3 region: CSARAPHQGSYEQYF. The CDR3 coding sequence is TGCAGTGCTAGGGCCCCCCACCAGGGCTCCTACGAGCAGTACTTC.

The CDR3 protein is CASFTDANTEAFF. In DNA form, the CDR3 reads TGTGCCAGCTTTACGGACGCGAACACTGAAGCTTTCTTT. The chain has TRBV5-6 and TRBJ1-1; no reliable D call. Germline V gives CDR1 SGHDT, CDR2 YYEEEE. The CDR3 is made up of 13 amino acids. Between the trimmed V and J ends, which lost 7 bases and 1 base, there was a span of 11 bases.